The rows below give T cell receptor beta chains drawn from one sample of a study of cytomegalovirus exposure and HLA in healthy donors. The repertoire was sequenced with immunoSEQ multiplex PCR; TCRdb's copy has only in-frame clones and lacks some. The sample carries 150,000 or so clones, roughly 80% recorded once. The sequenced sample was PBMCs. Source of these receptors: a woman aged 18-30 years in good health and CMV-seronegative. The CDR3 runs from the conserved cysteine through the conserved F or W. The D gene is left open where the match is weak. Clone size is not always given. Where it is, it says once, few, many or a class for expanded clones.

v_call	d_call	j_call	clone_size	cdr3_aa	cdr3_nt
TRBV7-9	-	TRBJ2-7	-	CASSPRGDSYEQYF	TGTGCCAGCAGCCCCAGGGGGGACTCCTACGAGCAGTACTTC
TRBV7-2	TRBD1	TRBJ1-2	-	CASSLGQGAYYGYTF	TGTGCCAGCAGCTTAGGACAGGGGGCGTACTATGGCTACACCTTC
TRBV11-3	-	TRBJ2-3	few	CASLGPGLSDTQYF	TGTGCCAGCCTGGGCCCGGGGTTGTCAGATACGCAGTATTTT
TRBV29-1	TRBD2	TRBJ2-1	once	CSVIPSGSSYNEQFF	TGCAGCGTTATCCCTAGCGGGAGCTCCTACAATGAGCAGTTCTTC
TRBV4-2	-	TRBJ2-7	once	CASSQDPYYEQYF	TGTGCCAGCAGCCAAGATCCCTACTACGAGCAGTACTTC
TRBV6-1	-	TRBJ1-4	-	CASSEAPGVEKLFF	TGTGCCAGCAGTGAAGCGCCCGGGGTAGAAAAACTGTTTTTT
TRBV2	TRBD1	TRBJ1-1	-	CASSLRQGSEAFF	TGTGCCAGCAGTCTCAGACAGGGGTCTGAAGCTTTCTTT
TRBV14	TRBD2	TRBJ2-7	-	CASSPLVAGVSYEQYF	TGTGCCAGCAGCCCCCTGGTAGCGGGAGTATCCTACGAGCAGTACTTC
TRBV18	TRBD2	TRBJ2-1	-	CASSPQAGEYNEQFF	TGTGCCAGCTCACCGCAAGCGGGAGAATACAATGAGCAGTTCTTC
TRBV28	-	TRBJ2-5	-	CASSLLKGLGETQYF	TGTGCCAGCAGTTTACTCAAGGGGTTGGGGGAGACCCAGTACTTC
TRBV5-6	-	TRBJ2-1	once	CASSLGENEQFF	TGTGCCAGCAGCTTGGGGGAGAATGAGCAGTTCTTC
TRBV19	-	TRBJ2-7	few	CASSPTGYYEQYF	TGTGCCAGTAGTCCCACAGGGTACTACGAGCAGTACTTC
TRBV28	-	TRBJ2-2	-	CASSFLAAGELFF	TGTGCCAGCAGTTTCTTAGCAGCCGGGGAGCTGTTTTTT
TRBV7-9	-	TRBJ1-5	-	CASSLINQPQHF	TGTGCCAGCAGTCTTATAAATCAGCCCCAGCATTTT
TRBV7-2	TRBD2	TRBJ2-1	-	CASSQPQSGRYNEQFF	TGTGCCAGCAGCCAACCCCAAAGCGGGAGGTACAATGAGCAGTTCTTC
TRBV28	TRBD1	TRBJ1-4	-	CASSLTTGGRLREKLFF	TGTGCCAGCAGTCTAACCACAGGGGGCCGGTTACGCGAAAAACTGTTTTTT
TRBV10-1	-	TRBJ1-2	-	CASSESTEGVYGYTF	TGCGCCAGCAGTGAGTCGACGGAGGGCGTCTATGGCTACACCTTC
TRBV12-2	-	TRBJ2-2	-	CASRSSLPRWSGLAGGDTGELFF	TGTGCAAGTCGATCAAGCCTCCCCAGGTGGTCGGGACTAGCGGGAGGAGACACCGGGGAGCTGTTTTTT
TRBV6-6	TRBD2	TRBJ2-7	-	CASSSTSGSLYEQYF	TGTGCCAGCAGTTCCACTAGCGGGAGTTTGTACGAGCAGTACTTC
TRBV6-5	-	TRBJ2-1	once	CASSYQTSLGPNEQFF	TGTGCCAGCAGTTACCAGACTAGTCTGGGTCCCAATGAGCAGTTCTTC
TRBV29-1	TRBD1	TRBJ1-2	-	CSVLRRGTGAGGYTF	TGCAGCGTCCTCCGGCGAGGGACAGGGGCGGGGGGCTACACCTTC
TRBV14	-	TRBJ1-4	-	CASSQLWAAATNEKLFF	TGTGCCAGCAGCCAACTCTGGGCAGCTGCAACTAATGAAAAACTGTTTTTT
TRBV7-9	TRBD1	TRBJ1-2	-	CSSSLRQGATTPYGYTF	TGTTCCAGCAGCCTCCGACAGGGTGCCACCACTCCCTATGGCTACACCTTC
TRBV2	-	TRBJ2-1	-	CASRGGDYNEQFF	TGTGCCAGCAGAGGGGGAGACTACAATGAGCAGTTCTTC